Included here is one T cell receptor (beta chain) sequence, with context. Its specificity is unknown. Produced via immunoSEQ multiplex PCR; TCRdb's table is partial and in-frame only. The sample lists 55,000 to 80,000 clones; around four fifths were seen once. The entry originates in a study of radiotherapy plus CTLA-4 blockade in lung cancer. Overall study context: Disease control was present in 31% of patients, and objective responses in approximately 20%. Study conclusions and caveats: Dynamics of early blood T cell clones, together with interferon-beta, were reportedly the best predictors of response.

The junction had 7 bases not matched to a gene; V was cut back by 0 bases and J by 9 bases. This CDR3 is built from 16 residues. Germline CDR1 reads SGHKS; CDR2 reads YYEKEE (reference sequence). Chemo-refractory metastatic non-small-cell lung cancer patients received focal radiation with ipilimumab CTLA-4 blockade. The sequences come from peripheral blood, collected from a patient treated with radiotherapy plus ipilimumab. The receptor comes from a human donor with non-small cell lung cancer who had a complete response to radiotherapy plus ipilimumab. The genes are TRBV5-5 and TRBJ1-6; 9 bases line up with TRBD1. The CDR3 bases are TGTGCCAGCAGCTTGGGCGACAGGGGGTTGGGTTCACCCCTCCACTTT. Its protein is CASSLGDRGLGSPLHF. Supplemented by reference TRBV5-5 and TRBJ1-6, the full variable domain reads DAGVTQSPTHLIKTRGQQVTLRCSPISGHKSVSWYQQVLGQGPQFIFQYYEKEERGRGNFPDRFSARQFPNYSSELNVNALLLGDSALYLCASSLGDRGLGSPLHFGNGTRLTVT.